This entry lists 12 T cell receptor beta chains sequenced from one sample in a study of shared clonotypes between healthy human individuals. Profiling relied on immunoSEQ multiplex PCR, and the TCRdb table lists in-frame clones only, not all of them. The table lists some 1.4 million clones, around 95% of them singletons, with approximately 1.2% in the top ten. Sequenced sample: naive CD4+ T cells sorted from blood. Subset given: CD45RA+ positively selected. These receptors were collected from a man aged 25-45 years in good health.

V usage is TRBV28 and J usage is TRBJ2-7, with unresolved D. The V end was cut by 5 bases, the J end by 7 bases, with 12 bases between. This CDR3 has 12 amino acids. CDR1 and CDR2 from the germline V gene are MDHEN and SYDVKM. The CDR3, as DNA: TGTGCCAGCAGTAACCGAGTGGGGGAGCAGTACTTC. It encodes CASSNRVGEQYF.

With respect to this clone: The same CDR3 is also encoded by other DNA sequences in this sample. The V and J genes are TRBV2 and TRBJ2-6; possibly TRBD1 or TRBD2 for D (5 bases each). Trimming pared 4 bases from V and 4 bases from J, leaving 8 bases between. CDR1 is SNHLY, CDR2 FYNNEI, per germline. The CDR3 totals 14 residues. The CDR3 DNA sequence: TGTGCCAGCAGTGCGGGGCGGGGGGCCAACGTCCTGACTTTC. It is translated as CASSAGRGANVLTF. Looking up the rest from reference TRBV2 and TRBJ2-6 gives the full variable domain: EPEVTQTPSHQVTQMGQEVILRCVPISNHLYFYWYRQILGQKVEFLVSFYNNEISEKSEIFDDQFSVERPDGSNFTLKIRSTKLEDSAMYFCASSAGRGANVLTFGAGSRLTVL.

The chain uses TRBV9 and TRBJ1-3; no firm D call. The CDR3 spans 12 residues. Germline assignment: CDR1 SGDLS and CDR2 YYNGEE. The V end was cut by 3 bases, the J end by 1 base, with 2 bases between. This CDR3 is CASSESGNTIYF. DNA of the CDR3: TGTGCCAGCAGCGAGTCTGGAAACACCATATATTTT.

On this clone itself: This sample includes further DNA sequences coding for the same CDR3. CDR3 amino acids: CASSVEGTYNEQFF. CDR3 DNA sequence: TGTGCCAGCAGCGTAGAGGGAACCTACAATGAGCAGTTCTTC. The chain recombines TRBV9 with TRBJ2-1; no reliable D call. The CDR3 is 14 amino acids. V shed 0 bases and J shed 2 bases, with 6 bases lying between them. CDR1 is SGDLS and CDR2 is YYNGEE in the germline V gene.

V gene TRBV5-1 combines with J gene TRBJ2-5; D is undetermined. This CDR3 has 13 residues. Trimming left V 9 bases short and J 5 bases short, with 17 bases between. CDR1 is SGHRS and CDR2 is YFSETQ in the germline V gene. DNA of the CDR3: TGCGCCACCTCTTTTAAGTTGGGCGAGACCCAGTACTTC. Its translation: CATSFKLGETQYF.

The chain carries TRBV27 and TRBJ2-7; TRBD1 agrees at 10 bases. With 8 bases clipped from V and 6 bases from J, the junction kept 13 bases outside the gene matches. The germline gives CDR1 MNHEY, CDR2 SMNVEV (reference sequence). The CDR3 runs to 15 residues. CDR3 nucleotide sequence: TGTGCCAGCCGTATCGCCGACAGGGGGCGCGGCGAGCAGTACTTC. It yields the protein CASRIADRGRGEQYF.

This clone was detected once. The gene calls are TRBV28 and TRBJ2-2; 9 bases fit TRBD2. Germline V gene sequence: CDR1 MDHEN, CDR2 SYDVKM. This CDR3 comprises 16 residues. The trim removed 6 bases at V and 7 bases at J, leaving 12 bases unmatched. CDR3 sequence reads: CASSPRGRAAVGELFF. The CDR3 coding sequence is TGTGCCAGCAGCCCCCGCGGGAGGGCCGCTGTCGGGGAGCTGTTTTTT.

V gene TRBV10-3 combines with J gene TRBJ2-3; tentatively, D is TRBD1 (5 bases). V lost 2 bases, J lost 0 bases, and 12 bases lay in between. The CDR3 sequence is 16 residues long. Germline assignment: CDR1 ENHRY and CDR2 SYGVKD. CDR3 amino acids: CAISEPRQISTDTQYF. CDR3 nucleotides: TGTGCCATCAGTGAGCCAAGACAGATTAGCACAGATACGCAGTATTTT.

The genes are TRBV5-1 and TRBJ2-5; D possibly matches TRBD1 or TRBD2 (5 bases each). Trimming cost V 0 bases and J 4 bases, with 13 bases left between them. Germline-derived CDR1 and CDR2 are SGHRS and YFSETQ. The CDR3 is 15 residues long. The CDR3 reads CASSLAGPGSETQYF. DNA of the CDR3: TGCGCCAGCAGCTTGGCGGGGCCCGGATCAGAGACCCAGTACTTC.

V usage is TRBV15 and J usage is TRBJ1-3; D not certain. In germline, CDR1 is LNHNV, CDR2 YYDKDF (reference sequence). The length of the CDR3 is 15 residues. The V and J ends lost 3 bases and 0 bases respectively, with 9 bases between them. CDR3 nucleotide sequence: TGTGCCACCAGCAGTCGGCCAGCCTCTGGAAACACCATATATTTT. Residues: CATSSRPASGNTIYF.

This chain uses TRBV19 with TRBJ2-5, with 15 bases aligning to TRBD2. CDR1 and CDR2 (germline): LNHDA, SQIVND (reference sequence). The CDR3 has 17 residues. V lost 1 base, J lost 2 bases, and 2 bases stayed unmatched. The CDR3 loop reads CASSIGTSGRGQETQYF. CDR3 DNA sequence: TGTGCCAGTAGTATAGGGACTAGCGGGAGGGGGCAAGAGACCCAGTACTTC.

This chain uses TRBV7-9 with TRBJ2-1, with D uncertain. The CDR3 sequence is 13 residues long. Germline V CDR1 and CDR2: SEHNR, FQNEAQ (reference sequence). V dropped 5 bases and J dropped 1 base, with 6 bases sitting between them. In nucleotides, the CDR3 is TGTGCCAGCAGCGAAGCATCCTACAATGAGCAGTTCTTC. This gives the protein CASSEASYNEQFF.